These 28 T cell receptor beta chains were all obtained from the same sample, sequenced in a study of neurological immune-mediated disorders. TCRdb re-called the 5' RACE reads with MiXCR, one entry per CDR3 protein. The repertoire includes tens of thousands of distinct CDR3 sequences, around 4.5% of them detected once, and approximately 5.7% sits in the top ten. As to time point: longitudinal time-point 3. The specimen was PBMCs. The receptors derive from a woman aged 55-69 years with multiple sclerosis.

This clonotype was recorded at least ten times. CDR3 protein: CSVPGQIFEYEQYF. DNA of the CDR3: TGCAGCGTTCCTGGACAGATCTTTGAGTACGAGCAGTACTTC. The J gene is TRBJ2-7, the V gene TRBV29-1, with D perhaps TRBD1 (6 bases). The CDR3 extends over 14 amino acids. Germline lookup yields CDR1 SQVTM and CDR2 ANQGSEA. V lost 5 bases and J lost 4, with 18 bases in between.

The chain has TRBV7-2 and TRBJ1-1; 7 bases match TRBD1. CDR1 is SGHTA and CDR2 is FQGNSA in the germline V gene. V was clipped by 5 bases and J by 5 bases; unmatched bases: 11. The CDR3 covers 15 residues. The CDR3 sequence is CASSPSTGSVTEAFF. The CDR3 bases are TGTGCCAGCAGCCCATCGACAGGGAGCGTGACTGAAGCTTTCTTT.

There are many counts of this clonotype. The V gene is TRBV7-9, the J gene TRBJ1-5; D remains ambiguous. The germline gives CDR1 SEHNR, CDR2 FQNEAQ (reference sequence). Trimming left V 5 bases short and J 0 bases short, with 11 bases between. This CDR3 has 15 amino acids. CDR3: CASSPGRTSNQPQHF. CDR3 bases: TGTGCCAGCAGCCCAGGACGGACTAGCAATCAGCCCCAGCATTTT.

The table lists this clonotype with many counts. The chain carries TRBV28 and TRBJ2-1, with D possibly called TRBD1 or TRBD2 (5 bases each). Trimming cost V 6 bases and J 8 bases, with 20 bases left between them. The CDR3 consists of 15 residues. CDR1 is MDHEN and CDR2 is SYDVKM in the germline V gene. This CDR3 reads CASSLTGRGLYEQFF. For the CDR3, the DNA is TGTGCCAGCAGCCTAACGGGACGGGGCCTCTATGAGCAGTTCTTC.

In its sample, this clonotype was seen many times. The chain is built from TRBV11-2 and TRBJ2-3, with TRBD2 matching over 10 bases. V shed 3 bases and J 3 bases; nucleotides not matched to a gene: 6. From germline, CDR1 is SGHAT and CDR2 FQNNGV. CDR3 length: 16 amino acids. CDR3 in amino acids: CASSFSSGGETDTQYF. In DNA, the CDR3 is TGTGCCAGCAGCTTTTCTAGCGGGGGTGAAACAGATACGCAGTATTTT.

This clonotype was counted ten times or more. The chain carries TRBV6-5 and TRBJ1-1, with a tentative D call TRBD1 (6 bases). The CDR3 has 16 residues. V lost 2 bases to trimming and J lost 5 bases, with 18 bases between them. Looked up from germline, CDR1 is MNHEY and CDR2 is SVGAGI. The CDR3 coding sequence is TGTGCCAGCAGTTACCGGACAGTAAAAGTTGGGACTGAAGCTTTCTTT. Its protein product is CASSYRTVKVGTEAFF.

This clonotype appeared many times. V and J are TRBV5-1 and TRBJ1-1, with 7 bases that match TRBD1. Per the germline V gene, CDR1 is SGHRS and CDR2 is YFSETQ. This CDR3 is 15 amino acids long. The J segment lost 3 bases and the V segment lost 4 bases, leaving 9 bases of the junction unmatched. CDR3: CASSETGTDYTEAFF. In DNA form, the CDR3 reads TGCGCCAGCAGCGAGACGGGGACAGATTACACTGAAGCTTTCTTT.

At least ten counts were recorded for this clonotype. CDR3 sequence (DNA): TGTGCCAGCAGAGGGGGGGGCACTGGAAACACCATATATTTT. This codes for CASRGGGTGNTIYF. The V gene is TRBV12-3 or TRBV12-4, the J gene TRBJ1-3; D might be TRBD1 (6 bases). The V gene lost 6 bases and the J gene lost 2 bases, with 11 bases spanning the gap. The CDR3 extends over 14 amino acids.

This clonotype was observed at least ten times. CDR3 nucleotide sequence: TGTGCCAGCAGCCTTGGGAGCGATTACAATGAGCAGTTCTTC. Encoded protein: CASSLGSDYNEQFF. The chain has TRBV27 and TRBJ2-1, with a possible D match to TRBD2 (5 bases). The CDR3 runs to 14 residues. The germline gives CDR1 MNHEY, CDR2 SMNVEV (reference sequence). Trimming stripped 6 bases from V and 4 bases from J, with 13 bases between.

This clonotype was seen ten or more times. The rearrangement uses TRBV5-8 and TRBJ1-2; possible D gene TRBD1, 6 bases. Germline CDR1 SGHTS, CDR2 YDEGEE. This CDR3 is built from 14 residues. Trimming shortened V by 6 bases and J by 2 bases, and 14 bases separated the two germline ends. The CDR3 protein is CASTNVGGNYGYTF. CDR3 coding DNA: TGTGCCAGCACCAACGTCGGGGGCAACTATGGCTACACCTTC.

There are many counts of this clonotype. This chain connects TRBV15 to TRBJ2-2, with a weak D call TRBD1 (6 bases). This CDR3 has 15 residues. Germline loops: CDR1 LNHNV, CDR2 YYDKDF (reference sequence). The V end lost 8 bases, the J end lost 3 bases, and 16 bases lay between the germline ends. The CDR3 loop is CATRTGSRDTGELFF. CDR3 in DNA: TGTGCCACCCGAACAGGGAGCAGGGACACCGGGGAGCTGTTTTTT.

This clonotype was seen many times. V and J are TRBV20-1 and TRBJ1-6; tentative D call: TRBD1 (5 bases). Trimming took 3 bases from V and 6 from J, leaving 15 bases between them. The CDR3 sequence is 15 residues long. Germline-derived CDR1 and CDR2 are DFQATT and SNEGSKA (reference sequence). CDR3 sequence reads: CSASDLGAANSPLHF. The CDR3, as DNA: TGCAGTGCTAGCGATTTAGGGGCAGCTAATTCACCCCTCCACTTT.

This clonotype occurred many times. The J gene is TRBJ2-1, the V gene TRBV5-6; 7 positions match TRBD2. The CDR3 has 14 residues. Per the germline V gene, CDR1 is SGHDT and CDR2 is YYEEEE. Trimming cost V 7 bases and J 4 bases; bases outside gene matches: 8. This CDR3 is CASVGRAAYNEQFF. The CDR3 coding sequence is TGTGCCAGCGTGGGGAGGGCCGCGTACAATGAGCAGTTCTTC.

The table lists this clonotype with many counts. The chain uses TRBV5-6 and TRBJ2-1; 13 nucleotides agree with TRBD2. V lost 4 bases to trimming and J lost 5 bases; unmatched junction nucleotides: 6. This CDR3 is 16 amino acids long. Per germline, CDR1 SGHDT and CDR2 YYEEEE. The CDR3 protein is CASSMTSGGPHNEQFF. CDR3 nucleotide sequence: TGTGCCAGCAGCATGACTAGCGGGGGGCCCCACAATGAGCAGTTCTTC.

In this sample, this clonotype turned up many times. V is TRBV12-3 or TRBV12-4 and J is TRBJ2-1; no reliable D call. Deletions cut 5 bases from V and 10 bases from J, with 9 bases between. This CDR3 is 11 amino acids long. DNA for the CDR3: TGTGCCAGCAGTATGACGGAAGAGCAGTTCTTC. Protein product: CASSMTEEQFF.

There are many counts of this clonotype. This chain connects TRBV12-3 or TRBV12-4 to TRBJ2-7; 9 nucleotides match TRBD2. The CDR3 loop spans 18 amino acids. V lost 1 base, J lost 5 bases, and 15 bases stayed unmatched. The chain's CDR3 is CASSLVKGGGGAGDEQYF. DNA of the CDR3: TGTGCCAGCAGTTTAGTTAAAGGTGGCGGGGGGGCCGGGGACGAGCAGTACTTC.

Ten or more counts support this clonotype. This chain's CDR3 is CASSSTEKSQPQHF. The DNA for the CDR3 is TGTGCCAGCTCATCTACAGAGAAAAGTCAGCCCCAGCATTTT. The V gene is TRBV18, the J gene TRBJ1-5; D uncertain. The CDR3 loop spans 14 amino acids. In germline, CDR1 is KGHSH, CDR2 LQKENI. V was cut by 5 bases and J by 6 bases, with 14 bases left in between.

This clonotype occurred many times. The J gene is TRBJ2-7, the V gene TRBV6-1, with D tentatively TRBD1 or TRBD2 (5 bases each). The CDR3 runs 13 residues. Germline values: CDR1 MNHNS, CDR2 SASEGT. The V gene lost 5 bases and the J gene lost 3 bases, with 11 bases spanning the gap. CDR3 region: CASSPGTVYEQYF. In DNA, the CDR3 is TGTGCCAGCAGTCCGGGGACGGTCTACGAGCAGTACTTC.

At least ten counts were recorded for this clonotype. The chain carries TRBV14 and TRBJ2-7; no firm D call. The CDR3 loop spans 13 amino acids. V was shortened by 1 base and J by 6 bases, with 10 bases between the two germline ends. Germline-derived CDR1 and CDR2 are SGHDN and FVKESK. Here the CDR3 DNA reads TGTGCCAGCAGCCAAGCGGTAACCCCCGAGCAGTACTTC. This gives the protein CASSQAVTPEQYF.

This clonotype was recorded at least ten times. The chain joins TRBV20-1 to TRBJ2-3, with D tentatively TRBD2 (7 bases). Trimming removed 5 bases from V and 6 bases from J, with 21 bases in between. Germline CDR1 and CDR2: DFQATT and SNEGSKA (reference sequence). CDR3 length: 15 residues. The CDR3 loop reads CSADQGGVTGDTQYF. The CDR3 coding sequence is TGCAGTGCTGATCAAGGGGGGGTTACGGGGGATACGCAGTATTTT.

This clonotype was detected many times. The rearrangement links TRBV5-1 to TRBJ2-1; maybe TRBD2 (5 bases). The CDR3 sequence is 16 residues long. Deletions cut 0 bases from V and 2 bases from J, with 12 bases between. CDR1 is SGHRS, CDR2 YFSETQ, per germline. The DNA for the CDR3 is TGCGCCAGCAGCTTGGATCGGCTAGCTACCTACAATGAGCAGTTCTTC. Protein: CASSLDRLATYNEQFF.

This clonotype showed up many times. The chain couples TRBV12-3 or TRBV12-4 to TRBJ2-1; 7 nucleotides match TRBD1. This CDR3 has 15 amino acids. J lost 2 bases, V lost 5 bases, and 6 bases had no gene match. The DNA for the CDR3 is TGTGCCAGCAGTCGACAGGGCTTGACCTACAATGAGCAGTTCTTC. This encodes CASSRQGLTYNEQFF.

This clonotype was counted many times. The chain links TRBV29-1 to TRBJ2-6; D is possibly TRBD2 (5 bases). Deletions cut 3 bases from V and 2 bases from J, with 8 bases between. Germline values: CDR1 SQVTM, CDR2 ANQGSEA. The CDR3 is 14 residues long. CDR3 nucleotides: TGCAGCGTTGATCCGGGAACTGGGGCCAACGTCCTGACTTTC. It specifies CSVDPGTGANVLTF.

This clonotype was counted many times. The chain carries TRBV2 and TRBJ1-5; possibly TRBD1 for D (5 bases). The CDR3 extends over 14 amino acids. Trimming shortened V by 7 bases and J by 2 bases, and 12 bases separated the two germline ends. Germline V gene data show CDR1 as SNHLY and CDR2 as FYNNEI. For the CDR3, the DNA is TGTGCCAGCAAGGGGACTCGAGGCAATCAGCCCCAGCATTTT. This encodes CASKGTRGNQPQHF. Full variable domain (outside the CDR3, taken from reference TRBV2 and TRBJ1-5): EPEVTQTPSHQVTQMGQEVILRCVPISNHLYFYWYRQILGQKVEFLVSFYNNEISEKSEIFDDQFSVERPDGSNFTLKIRSTKLEDSAMYFCASKGTRGNQPQHFGDGTRLSIL.

A remark on this clonotype: A much larger clone lies one base from this, so it may be a read error. The chain combines TRBV28 with TRBJ1-1; no reliable D call. The CDR3 is 11 residues long. Per germline, CDR1 MDHEN and CDR2 SYDVKM. The CDR3 loop is CANSRQRRAFF. The DNA for the CDR3 is TGTGCCAACAGTCGCCAGCGCAGAGCTTTCTTT.

This clonotype was detected many times. The rearrangement links TRBV27 to TRBJ2-2; the D gene is possibly TRBD2 (6 bases). Germline-derived CDR1 and CDR2 are MNHEY and SMNVEV (reference sequence). The CDR3 runs 14 residues. The germline V and J ends were trimmed by 7 bases and 1 base, with 10 bases remaining between them. The CDR3 region is CASTRGLNTGELFF. CDR3 nucleotides: TGTGCCAGCACCCGGGGGTTGAACACCGGGGAGCTGTTTTTT.

This clonotype was counted many times. V gene TRBV20-1 combines with J gene TRBJ1-5; 8 bases line up with TRBD1. Germline-derived CDR1 and CDR2 are DFQATT and SNEGSKA (reference sequence). J was trimmed by 7 bases and V by 6 bases; bases with no gene match: 11. This CDR3 region has 14 residues. The CDR3 DNA follows: TGCAGTGCGCAGAACAGGGGGACAGGACAGCCCCAGCATTTT. It codes for CSAQNRGTGQPQHF.

This clonotype was counted ten times or more. CDR3 DNA: TGTGCCAGCAGTGCCGGGACAGGGAAGGACACTGAAGCTTTCTTT. As protein: CASSAGTGKDTEAFF. V gene TRBV25-1 combines with J gene TRBJ1-1; the match to TRBD1 covers 9 bases. CDR1 MGHDK and CDR2 SYGVNS come from the germline V gene. Trimming removed 4 bases from V and 3 bases from J; junction bases left unmatched: 6. This CDR3 contains 15 residues.